This T cell receptor beta chain was profiled in a study of CD8+ T cells in alopecia areata. Study in general: It was oral tofacitinib, at 5 to 10 mg twice daily, that treated patients received. Study-wide findings and caveats: In patients, TCRs were shared less clearly than in mice, and HLA may possibly be involved.

Following extraction, RNA underwent reverse transcription to cDNA, which served as the sequencing template. TCRdb keeps only in-frame clones here, not all; method: immunoSEQ multiplex PCR. The table has more than 110,000 clones, about 51% seen once. The CDR3 runs 13 residues. The ends lost 3 bases at V and 6 bases at J; junction bases unmatched: 3. Germline loops: CDR1 PRHDT, CDR2 FYEKMQ (reference sequence). In its sample, this clone was seen a few times. What it binds is not known. Treatment indicated: oral pan-JAK inhibitor, 5-10 mg twice daily. The receptor's source is a human donor with alopecia areata. V gene TRBV13 combines with J gene TRBJ1-2; TRBD1 aligns across 8 bases. This material consisted of CD8+ T cells sorted from blood, taken at week 4, from a patient treated with tofacitinib. The CDR3, as DNA: TGTGCCAGCAGCTTGAACAGGGGGAATGGCTACACCTTC. Translated, it gives CASSLNRGNGYTF. Using reference TRBV13 and TRBJ1-2 for the parts outside the CDR3, the full variable domain is AAGVIQSPRHLIKEKRETATLKCYPIPRHDTVYWYQQGPGQDPQFLISFYEKMQSDKGSIPDRFSAQQFSDYHSELNMSSLELGDSALYFCASSLNRGNGYTFGSGTRLTVV.